The 22 T cell receptor beta chains in this list originate from one sample, sequenced in a study of shared clonotypes between healthy human individuals. Clones were read by immunoSEQ multiplex PCR, and TCRdb kept only the in-frame ones, dropping some. The data show some 470,000 clones, over 65% seen once. Sequences were obtained from PBMCs. The receptors derive from a woman between 35 and 50 years old in good health. Some clones in this sample may be carry-over from other donors' samples.

The chain links TRBV7-2 to TRBJ2-5, with D perhaps TRBD1 or TRBD2 (5 bases each). This CDR3 comprises 14 residues. Trimming took off 1 base at V and 5 bases at J, with 11 bases between the two ends. Germline CDR1 is SGHTA and CDR2 is FQGNSA. For the CDR3, the DNA is TGTGCCAGCAGCTTAGTGAGGGACGGGGAGACCCAGTACTTC. It is translated as CASSLVRDGETQYF.

This clone was found many times. Other DNA sequences in this specimen translate into the identical CDR3. The V call is TRBV29-1, the J call TRBJ1-4, with 10 bases that match TRBD1. Germline CDR1 is SQVTM and CDR2 is ANQGSEA. The V gene end was trimmed by 6 bases and the J gene end by 7 bases; junction bases not matched to a gene: 5. This CDR3 spans 13 amino acids. CDR3: CSVRTGGSEKLFF. The CDR3 DNA reads TGCAGCGTCCGGACAGGGGGGAGTGAAAAACTGTTTTTT.

The J gene is TRBJ2-2, the V gene TRBV7-9; D call uncertain. Germline V gene data show CDR1 as SEHNR and CDR2 as FQNEAQ (reference sequence). V gave up 3 bases and J gave up 4 bases, with 12 bases separating them. The CDR3 is made up of 15 amino acids. The CDR3 bases are TGTGCCAGCAGCTTGGATAGTCTCTTCACCGGGGAGCTGTTTTTT. Amino acids: CASSLDSLFTGELFF.

DNA for the CDR3: TGTGCCAGCAGTTTAGTGGGTGTAGCCAAAAACATTCAGTACTTC. This encodes CASSLVGVAKNIQYF. The chain employs TRBV27 and TRBJ2-4; D gene uncertain. CDR1 and CDR2 from the germline V gene are MNHEY and SMNVEV (reference sequence). V lost 2 bases and J 0 bases, leaving 8 bases between the germline ends. The CDR3 length is 15 residues.

J is TRBJ2-1 and V is TRBV5-6; D is uncertain. The CDR3 loop spans 12 amino acids. V was clipped by 4 bases and J by 5 bases, with 7 bases between them. Per the germline V gene, CDR1 is SGHDT and CDR2 is YYEEEE. The CDR3 loop is CASSPLDNEQFF. In DNA form, the CDR3 reads TGTGCCAGCAGCCCCCTAGACAATGAGCAGTTCTTC.

The chain joins TRBV2 to TRBJ2-3, with TRBD1 matching 9 bases. The CDR3 spans 14 residues. Germline CDR1 is SNHLY and CDR2 is FYNNEI. The ends lost 7 bases at V and 1 base at J; junction bases unmatched: 3. The CDR3: CASIGDRGTDTQYF. Here the CDR3 DNA reads TGTGCCAGCATTGGGGACAGGGGCACAGATACGCAGTATTTT.

The gene calls are TRBV14 and TRBJ2-2; 7 bases match TRBD1. Germline assignment: CDR1 SGHDN and CDR2 FVKESK. Trimming took 1 base from V and 4 from J; bases not matched to a gene: 15. The CDR3 spans 19 residues. This CDR3 reads CASSQAPLVQGRGTGELFF. For the CDR3, the DNA is TGTGCCAGCAGCCAAGCCCCTCTCGTACAGGGGCGAGGCACCGGGGAGCTGTTTTTT.

CDR3 sequence: CASSSVSHTGELFF. In DNA form, the CDR3 reads TGTGCCAGCAGCTCTGTCTCTCACACCGGGGAGCTGTTTTTT. The rearrangement links TRBV7-8 to TRBJ2-2, with no clear D. Between the trimmed V and J ends, which lost 4 bases and 3 bases, there was a span of 9 bases. This CDR3 has 14 amino acids. Germline V gives CDR1 SGHVS, CDR2 FQNEAQ.

The J gene is TRBJ1-4, the V gene TRBV27; D perhaps matches TRBD1 (6 bases). V shed 3 bases and J shed 4 bases, with 18 bases lying between them. CDR3 length: 17 amino acids. Germline CDR1 MNHEY, CDR2 SMNVEV (reference sequence). The CDR3 sequence: CASSFRGGGGLNEKLFF. The DNA of the CDR3 is TGTGCCAGCAGTTTTAGGGGTGGGGGCGGTCTTAATGAAAAACTGTTTTTT.

The rearrangement uses TRBV27 and TRBJ1-2; 7 bases match TRBD1. The CDR3 sequence is 14 residues long. Germline V gene data show CDR1 as MNHEY and CDR2 as SMNVEV (reference sequence). With 5 bases clipped from V and 10 bases from J, the junction kept 13 bases outside the gene matches. The CDR3 DNA sequence: TGTGCCAGCAGTGAAAGACAGGGCGTCGTGGACTACACCTTC. It is translated as CASSERQGVVDYTF.

The chain couples TRBV29-1 to TRBJ1-1; no firm D call. CDR3 size: 14 residues. Germline CDR1 SQVTM, CDR2 ANQGSEA. Trimming cost V 1 base and J 3 bases, with 12 bases left between them. Here the CDR3 reads CSVEVVAGDTEAFF. Written as DNA, the CDR3 is TGCAGCGTTGAAGTAGTGGCCGGGGACACTGAAGCTTTCTTT.

The rearrangement uses TRBV6-4 and TRBJ2-5; tentative D call: TRBD1 (6 bases). V was trimmed by 9 bases and J by 5 bases, leaving 16 bases between them. CDR3 size: 13 residues. The germline V gene encodes CDR1 MRHNA and CDR2 SNTAGT. The chain's CDR3 is CASPQGFWETQYF. The CDR3 DNA reads TGTGCCAGTCCACAGGGTTTTTGGGAGACCCAGTACTTC.

This sequence joins TRBV10-3 and TRBJ2-1; 9 bases fit TRBD1. From germline, CDR1 is ENHRY and CDR2 SYGVKD. The V segment lost 3 bases and the J segment 6 bases; nucleotides outside the gene matches: 6. This CDR3 is built from 15 residues. The CDR3: CAISEWTGEINEQFF. In DNA, the CDR3 is TGTGCCATCAGTGAATGGACAGGGGAGATCAATGAGCAGTTCTTC.

The chain recombines TRBV29-1 with TRBJ2-7; D gene uncertain. CDR1 is SQVTM, CDR2 ANQGSEA, per germline. Trimming took 4 bases from V and 1 from J, leaving 11 bases between them. The CDR3 consists of 13 residues. The CDR3 reads CSVVQKLSYEQYF. CDR3 DNA sequence: TGCAGCGTTGTACAGAAGTTATCCTACGAGCAGTACTTC.

The chain recombines TRBV28 with TRBJ1-1; 7 bases line up with TRBD1. Trimming took 4 bases from V and 5 from J; bases not matched to a gene: 16. This CDR3 contains 17 residues. The V gene's germline CDR1 is MDHEN and CDR2 SYDVKM. Here the CDR3 reads CASSSAGGARSGTEAFF. The CDR3 coding sequence is TGTGCCAGCAGTTCGGCAGGGGGGGCGAGGTCGGGAACTGAAGCTTTCTTT. Based on the CDR3 plus reference TRBV28 and TRBJ1-1, the full variable domain is DVKVTQSSRYLVKRTGEKVFLECVQDMDHENMFWYRQDPGLGLRLIYFSYDVKMKEKGDIPEGYSVSREKKERFSLILESASTNQTSMYLCASSSAGGARSGTEAFFGQGTRLTVV.

The chain links TRBV5-4 to TRBJ1-2; the D gene is possibly TRBD1 (5 bases). Per germline, CDR1 SGHNT and CDR2 YYREEE (reference sequence). CDR3 length equals 16 residues. Trimming pared 0 bases from V and 0 bases from J, leaving 12 bases between. CDR3 loop: CASSLGGRGANYGYTF. CDR3 coding DNA: TGTGCCAGCAGCTTGGGAGGGAGGGGAGCTAACTATGGCTACACCTTC.

This CDR3 is CASSAGTAGEQYF. The CDR3 DNA reads as TGTGCCAGCAGCGCAGGGACAGCGGGCGAGCAGTACTTC. The genes are TRBV7-7 and TRBJ2-7, with a tentative D call TRBD1 (7 bases). Germline loops: CDR1 SSHAT, CDR2 FNYEAQ (reference sequence). The CDR3 is made up of 13 amino acids. Trimming pared 5 bases from V and 6 bases from J, leaving 14 bases between.

This sequence joins TRBV2 and TRBJ2-1; 7 nucleotides line up with TRBD1. The CDR3 runs 12 residues. Germline lookup yields CDR1 SNHLY and CDR2 FYNNEI. Losses at the gene ends were 6 bases for V and 8 bases for J; bases not matched to a gene: 4. This CDR3 is CASRATGDEQFF. The CDR3 region has the DNA TGTGCCAGCAGAGCCACAGGGGATGAGCAGTTCTTC.

The sample holds many counts of this clone. V and J are TRBV5-8 and TRBJ2-7; D remains ambiguous. V was shortened by 1 base and J by 1 base, with 9 bases between the two germline ends. Germline assignment: CDR1 SGHTS and CDR2 YDEGEE. This CDR3 comprises 14 residues. The CDR3 sequence is CASSLMEISYEQYF. The CDR3 DNA is TGTGCCAGCAGCTTGATGGAGATATCCTACGAGCAGTACTTC.

The V and J genes are TRBV7-8 and TRBJ2-7, with 9 nucleotides matching TRBD2. There are 15 residues in the CDR3. The germline gives CDR1 SGHVS, CDR2 FQNEAQ. With 0 bases clipped from V and 6 bases from J, the junction kept 6 bases outside the gene matches. CDR3 in amino acids: CASSLARGGRGEQYF. The CDR3 nucleotides are TGTGCCAGCAGCTTAGCGCGGGGCGGGAGGGGCGAGCAGTACTTC.

This chain uses TRBV4-1 with TRBJ1-4; 8 bases are shared with TRBD1. Trimming removed 3 bases from V and 8 bases from J; junction bases left unmatched: 5. Germline CDR1 is MGHRA and CDR2 is YSYEKL. The CDR3 runs to 14 residues. The CDR3 DNA follows: TGCGCCAGCAGCCACGACAGGGGTATAGAAAAACTGTTTTTT. Translated: CASSHDRGIEKLFF.

J is TRBJ2-1 and V is TRBV7-9, with D possibly being TRBD2 (6 bases). Per the germline V gene, CDR1 is SEHNR and CDR2 is FQNEAQ (reference sequence). Trimming cost V 4 bases and J 9 bases, with 19 bases left between them. This CDR3 comprises 15 residues. Here the CDR3 DNA reads TGTGCCAGCAGCTCCCTCGCTGGAGGGACGGGTGAGCAGTTCTTC. Translation: CASSSLAGGTGEQFF.